This T cell receptor beta chain came from a study of T cell responses to AZD1222 COVID-19 vaccine. Study-level results: When two AZD1222 doses had been given, Spike-specific TCR breadth and depth rose. Females outnumbered males among donors, who were mostly white British; clonal diversity was possibly underestimated.

CDR1 and CDR2 from the germline V gene are MDHEN and SYDVKM. The CDR3 has 18 amino acids. Between the trimmed V and J ends, which lost 3 bases and 7 bases, there was a span of 25 bases. With respect to this clone: Its cognate antigen is unknown.

Assay used: immunoSEQ multiplex PCR; TCRdb lists only in-frame clones, some missing. The sample carries 130,000 or so clones, roughly nine tenths recorded once. The source of this sequence is an adult who received the MenACWY meningococcal vaccine as a control. J is TRBJ1-5 and V is TRBV28, with D tentatively TRBD1 (5 bases). The sample was peripheral blood, taken 28 days after the second dose of the MenACWY control vaccine. This CDR3 reads CASSFRLLGGVEEQPQHF. CDR3 nucleotides: TGTGCCAGCAGTTTTAGGTTGTTGGGAGGGGTAGAAGAGCAGCCCCAGCATTTT.